These T cell receptor beta chains were read from a single sample in a study of T cells in Graves' hyperthyroidism and ophthalmopathy. TCRdb re-called the multiplex PCR reads with MiXCR, one entry per CDR3 protein. In the table there are 530,000 or so distinct CDR3 sequences, roughly 17% of which are singletons. Sequenced sample: blood. The receptors come from a woman aged 18 to 35 with Graves' ophthalmopathy. The CDR3 runs from the conserved cysteine through the conserved F or W. The order of the fields is V gene, clone size, D gene, J gene, CDR3 protein, CDR3 DNA. D genes are given only for firm matches. Expanded clones get a size class; other rows say once, few or many, or leave the size out.

>TRBV6-1|NA|NA|TRBJ2-5
CATEGGAWETQYF
TGTGCCACTGAGGGGGGGGCGTGGGAGACCCAGTACTTC
>TRBV20-1|few|TRBD2|TRBJ2-7
CSATGTSDSYEQYF
TGCAGTGCTACCGGGACTAGCGACTCCTACGAGCAGTACTTC
>TRBV18|many|TRBD1|TRBJ1-1
CASSPVGQGWTEAFF
TGTGCCAGCTCACCAGTAGGACAGGGTTGGACTGAAGCTTTCTTT
>TRBV9|few|NA|TRBJ1-2
CASSVEGLNYGYTF
TGTGCCAGCAGCGTTGAGGGGCTCAACTATGGCTACACCTTC
>TRBV10-3|NA|TRBD1|TRBJ1-1
CAISQTDRDGPEAFF
TGTGCCATCAGTCAAACCGACAGGGACGGACCTGAAGCTTTCTTT
>TRBV12-3/TRBV12-4|NA|TRBD2|TRBJ2-5
CASSFGGSSQTQYF
TGTGCCAGCAGTTTCGGCGGGAGCTCGCAGACCCAGTACTTC
>TRBV28|many|TRBD2|TRBJ2-7
CASSLTSGTQEQYF
TGTGCCAGCAGTTTAACTAGCGGGACCCAAGAGCAGTACTTC
>TRBV4-1|NA|NA|TRBJ1-2
CASSQEGRAGDYGYTF
TGCGCCAGCAGCCAAGAGGGCCGGGCGGGGGACTATGGCTACACCTTC
>TRBV6-1|NA|NA|TRBJ1-1
CASGVRTEAFF
TGTGCCAGCGGCGTTAGGACTGAAGCTTTCTTT
>TRBV7-3|many|TRBD2|TRBJ2-1
CASSSGGTRNEQFF
TGTGCCAGCAGCTCAGGAGGGACTAGGAATGAGCAGTTCTTC
>TRBV11-1|many|NA|TRBJ1-1
CASSLTAVMNTEAFF
TGTGCCAGCAGCTTGACAGCAGTCATGAACACTGAAGCTTTCTTT
>TRBV6-2/TRBV6-3|NA|TRBD2|TRBJ2-5
CASSSGLAQETHYF
TGTGCCAGCAGTTCGGGACTAGCGCAGGAGACCCACTACTTC
>TRBV2|NA|NA|TRBJ2-7
CANSEAHYEQYF
TGTGCCAACAGTGAAGCGCACTACGAGCAGTACTTC
>TRBV20-1|few|NA|TRBJ2-2
CSATSAGTLPGELFF
TGCAGTGCTACTAGTGCTGGGACATTGCCCGGGGAGCTGTTTTTT
>TRBV7-8|many|NA|TRBJ1-1
CASSLKQVRNTEAFF
TGTGCCAGCAGCTTAAAGCAGGTGAGGAACACTGAAGCTTTCTTT
>TRBV12-3/TRBV12-4|NA|TRBD1|TRBJ2-2
CASSSPGQGAVDTGELFF
TGTGCCAGCAGTTCACCGGGACAGGGGGCGGTCGACACCGGGGAGCTGTTTTTT
>TRBV19|once|TRBD2|TRBJ2-1
CASSMDAPTSGGFYSYNEQFF
TGTGCCAGTAGTATGGATGCACCAACTAGCGGGGGCTTCTACTCCTACAATGAGCAGTTCTTC
>TRBV28|NA|NA|TRBJ2-5
CASSSRGSFETQYF
TGTGCCAGCAGTTCCCGCGGTAGTTTTGAGACCCAGTACTTC